A single T cell receptor (beta chain) is shown here with its context. The data derive from a study of blood T cell repertoires in COVID-19. About the research overall: Acute and convalescent COVID-19 specimens originated in the United States, Italy and Spain.

Libraries were prepared by immunoSEQ multiplex PCR; TCRdb keeps only in-frame clonotypes and omits some of them. The sample includes 150,000 or so clones, around 84% of them seen just once. V lost 1 base to trimming and J lost 6 bases; unmatched junction nucleotides: 8. The germline V gene has CDR1 SQVTM and CDR2 ANQGSEA. CDR3 length: 15 amino acids. This TCR was sampled from a man aged 80 or over with acute or convalescent COVID-19. The chain carries TRBV29-1 and TRBJ2-1; 8 positions agree with TRBD1. The sequenced sample was peripheral blood. The CDR3 loop is CSVEGGSGGINEQFF. As DNA, the CDR3 is TGCAGCGTTGAAGGTGGATCAGGGGGCATCAATGAGCAGTTCTTC.